What follows are 17 T cell receptor beta chains derived from one specimen sequenced in a study of metastatic and nonmetastatic thyroid tumors. Nobody among the patients had been given any treatment before thyroid surgery. TCRdb re-analyzed the PCR reads using MiXCR. The sample has about 20,000 clones, 24% seen once. Material: tumor tissue. These receptors were taken from a female donor with papillary thyroid cancer or a benign thyroid nodule (not recorded which). Some clones in this sample may be carry-over from other donors' samples.

Concerning this clone: Other DNA variants within this sample encode the same CDR3. The V gene is TRBV5-1, the J gene TRBJ2-7, with D maybe TRBD2 (5 bases). Trimming shortened V by 0 bases and J by 0 bases, and 7 bases separated the two germline ends. The CDR3 loop spans 14 amino acids. Germline CDR1 is SGHRS and CDR2 is YFSETQ. CDR3 nucleotide sequence: TGCGCCAGCAGCTTGGCGGGGAACTCCTACGAGCAGTACTTC. Amino acids: CASSLAGNSYEQYF.

Notes on this clone: At one of its ends the junction is not consistent with the germline gene, which may arise from a read error. V usage is TRBV6-5 and J usage is TRBJ2-2; D is uncertain. Looked up from germline, CDR1 is MNHEY and CDR2 is SVGAGI. There are 15 residues in the CDR3. The CDR3 DNA sequence: TGTGCCAGCAGTGACTCGTCAGACTTTTCCGTGGAGCTGTTTTTT. Encoded protein: CASSDSSDFSVELFF.

This clone was counted many times. The CDR3 spells CASSQNRKNTEAFF. In DNA form, the CDR3 reads TGCGCCAGCAGCCAAAACAGAAAGAACACTGAAGCTTTCTTT. The rearrangement joins TRBV4-3 to TRBJ1-1; D unclear. The V gene's germline CDR1 is LGHNA and CDR2 YSLEER. V lost 2 bases, J lost 1 base, and 8 bases lay in between. This CDR3 is built from 14 residues.

By share of the sample, this clone is medium-sized. The gene calls are TRBV2 and TRBJ2-7; D gene unclear. The CDR3 extends over 14 amino acids. Trimming cost V 1 base and J 3 bases, with 10 bases left between them. Germline loops: CDR1 SNHLY, CDR2 FYNNEI. DNA for the CDR3: TGTGCCAGCAGTGAAGACGCATTGGGCTACGAGCAGTACTTC. It codes for CASSEDALGYEQYF.

As for this clone: The junction and the germline gene differ at one end; a read error may be behind it. The chain uses TRBV6-1 and TRBJ1-1; TRBD1 matches at 9 bases. Germline V CDR1 and CDR2: MNHNS, SASEGT. This CDR3 contains 17 residues. CDR3 in DNA: TGTGCCAGCAGAGAAACAGGGGGCGGGAGGGGGAACACTGAAGTTTTCTTT. Amino acid sequence: CASRETGGGRGNTEVFF.

This clone was picked up many times. The V and J genes are TRBV20-1 and TRBJ2-5, with D perhaps TRBD1 (6 bases). V shed 0 bases and J shed 0 bases, with 14 bases lying between them. This CDR3 region has 16 residues. Germline V gene data show CDR1 as DFQATT and CDR2 as SNEGSKA (reference sequence). CDR3 sequence: CSARDIQGEYQETQYF. The CDR3 DNA is TGCAGTGCTAGAGATATACAGGGAGAGTACCAAGAGACCCAGTACTTC.

V and J are TRBV12-3 or TRBV12-4 and TRBJ2-7; tentative D call: TRBD2 (6 bases). The CDR3 runs to 12 residues. The V end was cut by 8 bases, the J end by 2 bases, with 10 bases between. CDR3 in amino acids: CASSWRAYEQYF. CDR3 nucleotide sequence: TGTGCCAGCTCGTGGAGGGCCTACGAGCAGTACTTC.

The chain couples TRBV20-1 to TRBJ2-7; 11 positions agree with TRBD2. The CDR3 is 14 amino acids. Germline CDR1 and CDR2: DFQATT and SNEGSKA (reference sequence). Unmatched junction bases numbered 2, after V lost 2 bases and J lost 2 bases. DNA of the CDR3: TGCAGTGCTAGAATGACTAGCGGGACCTACGAGCAGTACTTC. This gives the protein CSARMTSGTYEQYF.

This chain uses TRBV3-1 with TRBJ2-2; D uncertain. This CDR3 comprises 13 residues. CDR1 LGHDT and CDR2 YNNKEL come from the germline V gene (reference sequence). Trimming shortened V by 3 bases and J by 2 bases, and 4 bases separated the two germline ends. In DNA, the CDR3 is TGTGCCAGCAGCCAGACTAACACCGGGGAGCTGTTTTTT. This translates into CASSQTNTGELFF.

This clone was seen at least ten times. The chain couples TRBV2 to TRBJ2-1; 8 positions agree with TRBD2. V was pared by 6 bases and J by 5 bases, with 9 bases of the junction left unmatched. The length of the CDR3 is 15 residues. Germline V lookup: CDR1 SNHLY, CDR2 FYNNEI. The CDR3 DNA reads TGTGCCAGCAGCGCCTCAAGGACTAGCAACAATGAGCAGTTCTTC. Protein sequence: CASSASRTSNNEQFF.

This clone was observed many times. The chain combines TRBV20-1 with TRBJ2-1; 7 bases agree with TRBD2. The V gene end was trimmed by 0 bases and the J gene end by 5 bases; junction bases not matched to a gene: 7. The V gene's germline CDR1 is DFQATT and CDR2 SNEGSKA (reference sequence). CDR3 length: 15 amino acids. Here the CDR3 reads CSARDRGSEDNEQFF. The CDR3 coding sequence is TGCAGTGCTAGAGATCGCGGGAGCGAAGACAATGAGCAGTTCTTC.

At least ten counts were recorded for this clone. A much larger clonotype is one base distant, so this may be a read error. At the DNA level, this CDR3 is encoded by other sequences in the same sample as well. The chain recombines TRBV12-5 with TRBJ2-5, with D possibly TRBD2 on 5 matching bases. Germline-derived CDR1 and CDR2 are LGHNT and FRNRAP. The CDR3 contains 15 residues. With 6 bases removed from V and 0 bases from J, the gap between germline ends came to 14 bases. The CDR3 region has the DNA TGTGCTAGTGGGCCCGACGGGGAGAACCAAGAGACCCAGTACTTC. This translates into CASGPDGENQETQYF.

Notes on this clone: A much more abundant neighbour one base away suggests this may be a read error. This same CDR3 is encoded by further DNA sequences in the sample. This chain joins TRBV24-1 and TRBJ2-6; maybe TRBD1 (5 bases). Germline CDR1 reads KGHDR; CDR2 reads SFDVKD. The CDR3 runs 16 residues. In nucleotides, the CDR3 is TGTGCCACCAGTGATGCTGATGACTCTGGGGCCAGCGTCCTTACTTTC. This gives the protein CATSDADDSGASVLTF.

The V call is TRBV11-3, the J call TRBJ2-7; the D is unclear. The CDR3 consists of 13 residues. The V and J ends lost 5 bases and 6 bases respectively, with 14 bases between them. Germline lookup yields CDR1 SGHNT and CDR2 YENEEA. CDR3 DNA: TGTGCCAGCAGCCGCGGCATAGCAGGCGAGCAGTACTTC. Amino acid sequence: CASSRGIAGEQYF.

This clone was picked up a small number of times. The rearrangement links TRBV6-5 to TRBJ1-4; D is ambiguous. The length of the CDR3 is 15 residues. The V gene lost 4 bases and the J gene lost 5 bases, with 14 bases spanning the gap. Per the germline V gene, CDR1 is MNHEY and CDR2 is SVGAGI. The CDR3 protein is CASSWTLSGNEKLFF. The DNA for the CDR3 is TGTGCCAGCAGTTGGACCCTATCAGGAAATGAAAAACTGTTTTTT.

Many counts were recorded for this clone. The chain combines TRBV24-1 with TRBJ2-2; no reliable D call. Trimming left V 4 bases short and J 1 base short, with 12 bases between. The CDR3 has 16 residues. CDR1 KGHDR and CDR2 SFDVKD come from the germline V gene. The CDR3 coding sequence is TGTGCCACCAGTGACCCTAAGACAAGGAACACCGGGGAGCTGTTTTTT. Protein product: CATSDPKTRNTGELFF.

This clone was detected many times. The V call is TRBV29-1, the J call TRBJ2-5; unclear D gene. The CDR3 spans 14 residues. The germline V and J ends were trimmed by 3 bases and 3 bases, with 14 bases remaining between them. CDR1 and CDR2 (germline): SQVTM, ANQGSEA. The CDR3 sequence is CSVDPRVSEETQYF. The CDR3 DNA reads as TGCAGCGTTGACCCTCGTGTGTCGGAAGAGACCCAGTACTTC. Full variable domain (outside the CDR3, taken from reference TRBV29-1 and TRBJ2-5): SAVISQKPSRDICQRGTSLTIQCQVDSQVTMMFWYRQQPGQSLTLIATANQGSEATYESGFVIDKFPISRPNLTFSTLTVSNMSPEDSSIYLCSVDPRVSEETQYFGPGTRLLVL.